The T cell receptor beta chain described here comes from a study of vaccination effects on CD4 cells after COVID-19. ViraFEST expansion of antigen-specific CD4+ T cells with viral peptide pools preceded sequencing. Around day 10 of culture, CD4+ T cells were separated out. Sometime from March through December 2020, the person acquired a SARS-CoV-2 infection that PCR confirmed. Participants each got two BNT162b2 or mRNA-1273 vaccine doses. Clones were sequenced by immunoSEQ multiplex PCR, and TCRdb holds only the in-frame ones, with some missing. The sample has around 15,000 clones, 76% seen once. The CDR3 contains 14 residues. This clone was observed a handful of times. Its target is not known.

The V call is TRBV21-1, the J call TRBJ2-7; the table assigns TRBD1, which was not confirmed against the DNA. TRBV21-1 is an annotated pseudogene. Sequencing used CD4+ T cells from PBMCs cultured with SARS-CoV-2 spike peptides, obtained after COVID-19 vaccination. The sequence was collected from a human donor who had a prior SARS-CoV-2 infection. In DNA, the CDR3 is TGTGCCAGCAGCAAAGATGGACAGGACTACGAGCAGTACTTC. This translates into CASSKDGQDYEQYF.